This T cell receptor (beta chain) was obtained from a study of blood T cell repertoires in COVID-19. V trimming: 5 bases; J trimming: 6 bases; junction bases outside the gene matches: 4. The germline CDR1 and CDR2 sequences are MNHEY and SMNVEV (reference sequence). CDR3 size: 13 residues. Profiled with immunoSEQ multiplex PCR; TCRdb holds only in-frame clones, not every one. The sample holds approximately 290,000 clones, 87% seen once. The clonotype originates from a young man with active or convalescent COVID-19. Sequenced sample: peripheral blood. The chain carries TRBV27 and TRBJ2-1; 7 nucleotides match TRBD1. The CDR3 DNA is TGTGCCAGCAGTGATGCAGGGGGCAATGAGCAGTTCTTC. It is translated as CASSDAGGNEQFF.